This T cell receptor beta chain was captured in a study of Graves' ophthalmopathy and Graves' hyperthyroidism. Germline CDR1 is DFQATT and CDR2 is SNEGSKA (reference sequence). This CDR3 comprises 13 residues. The V and J ends lost 0 bases and 2 bases respectively, with 7 bases between them. Amplification of TCR beta CDR3 regions used RNA transcripts. HTBI primers were employed in first-round RT-PCR, then a second-round multiplex PCR followed. TCRdb fed the multiplex PCR reads into MiXCR, producing one record per CDR3 protein. The table includes about 420,000 distinct CDR3 sequences, roughly 21% detected once. This clonotype was seen repeatedly, ten times or more.

This TCR was recovered from a woman younger than 35 with stable Graves' hyperthyroidism. The rearrangement links TRBV20-1 to TRBJ1-2; no clear D. Sequencing was done on a sample of peripheral blood. The CDR3 DNA follows: TGCAGTGCTAGAGAGAACCGGAACTATGGCTACACCTTC. The encoded protein is CSARENRNYGYTF.